This TCR beta chain was sequenced in a study of blood T cell repertoires in COVID-19. Residents of about two dozen US areas, aged about 18 to 100 years, made up the participants. Recovered participants had two consecutive negative NP/OP PCR tests, healthcare professional clearance, or symptom resolution. Assay used: immunoSEQ multiplex PCR; TCRdb lists only in-frame clones, some missing. The sample lists roughly 330,000 clones, 85% to 90% seen once, with more than 9% in the top ten. Losses at the gene ends were 2 bases for V and 3 bases for J; bases not matched to a gene: 11. Per the germline V gene, CDR1 is MGHRA and CDR2 is YSYEKL. CDR3 length: 17 amino acids.

The J gene is TRBJ2-3, the V gene TRBV4-1; 7 bases map to TRBD2. This receptor was obtained from a woman aged 18-29 years who had recovered from COVID-19. The material sequenced was PBMCs or T cells enriched from blood (not recorded which). The CDR3 bases are TGCGCCAGCAGCCAACCCTATGGGAGGGCAGGTACAGATACGCAGTATTTT. It codes for CASSQPYGRAGTDTQYF.